These T cell receptor beta chains were read from a single sample in a study of PD-1 blockade in classical Hodgkin lymphoma. Using immunoSEQ multiplex PCR, the repertoire was profiled, and TCRdb retains in-frame clones only, with some absent. The sample shows roughly 90,000 clones, approximately 83% of them seen only once. Sequences were derived from peripheral blood mononuclear cells (PBMCs), sampled before the fourth cycle of nivolumab. The receptors stem from a human donor with classical Hodgkin lymphoma. CDR3s include the opening cysteine and the closing phenylalanine or tryptophan. The D gene is left open where the match is weak. A row's size may be missing; if present it is once, few, many or a size class.

size: few; D: .; J: TRBJ2-5; V: TRBV10-3; CDR3: CAISEGKAPETQYF; DNA: TGTGCCATCAGTGAGGGAAAGGCCCCAGAGACCCAGTACTTC
size: few; D: .; J: TRBJ1-5; V: TRBV12-5; CDR3: CASGLGNQPQHF; DNA: TGTGCTAGTGGTTTAGGCAATCAGCCCCAGCATTTT
size: .; D: .; J: TRBJ2-2; V: TRBV6-5; CDR3: CASPTSNTGELFF; DNA: TGTGCCAGCCCTACCTCGAACACCGGGGAGCTGTTTTTT
size: .; D: .; J: TRBJ1-1; V: TRBV11-2; CDR3: CASSPGLPQGTEAFF; DNA: TGTGCCAGCAGCCCAGGCCTGCCCCAGGGCACTGAAGCTTTCTTT
size: .; D: .; J: TRBJ2-7; V: TRBV14; CDR3: CASSQATWRAYEQYF; DNA: TGTGCCAGCAGCCAAGCGACATGGAGAGCCTACGAGCAGTACTTC
size: .; D: TRBD2; J: TRBJ2-7; V: TRBV30; CDR3: CAWGVILAGAYEQYF; DNA: TGTGCCTGGGGGGTAATACTAGCGGGCGCCTACGAGCAGTACTTC
size: few; D: .; J: TRBJ1-5; V: TRBV6-1; CDR3: CASSEAGWNQPQHF; DNA: TGTGCCAGCAGTGAGGCGGGGTGGAATCAGCCCCAGCATTTT
size: few; D: .; J: TRBJ2-2; V: TRBV30; CDR3: CAWSPGVWVSPGELFF; DNA: TGTGCCTGGAGTCCCGGGGTGTGGGTATCCCCCGGGGAGCTGTTTTTT
size: .; D: TRBD1; J: TRBJ2-5; V: TRBV6-5; CDR3: CASSYARGNGETQYF; DNA: TGTGCCAGCAGTTACGCCAGGGGGAACGGGGAGACCCAGTACTTC
size: .; D: .; J: TRBJ2-1; V: TRBV11-2; CDR3: CASSPTYNEQFF; DNA: TGTGCCAGCAGCCCTACCTACAATGAGCAGTTCTTC
size: few; D: .; J: TRBJ2-1; V: TRBV5-4; CDR3: CASSLGQRRYNEQFF; DNA: TGTGCCAGCAGCTTAGGACAGAGAAGGTACAATGAGCAGTTCTTC
size: .; D: .; J: TRBJ1-4; V: TRBV5-1; CDR3: CASSFAETANEKLFF; DNA: TGCGCCAGCAGCTTTGCCGAGACCGCTAATGAAAAACTGTTTTTT
size: .; D: .; J: TRBJ1-1; V: TRBV11-2; CDR3: CASSLVQDTEAFF; DNA: TGTGCCAGCAGCTTAGTACAGGACACTGAAGCTTTCTTT
size: once; D: TRBD2; J: TRBJ2-3; V: TRBV6-1; CDR3: CASSATTSGTDTQYF; DNA: TGTGCCAGCAGTGCCACGACTAGCGGCACAGATACGCAGTATTTT
size: .; D: TRBD1; J: TRBJ2-7; V: TRBV5-1; CDR3: CASSLMTGGGGEQYF; DNA: TGCGCCAGCAGCTTGATGACAGGGGGAGGAGGCGAGCAGTACTTC
size: .; D: .; J: TRBJ1-5; V: TRBV5-4; CDR3: CASSLDGGGSQPQHF; DNA: TGTGCCAGCAGCTTGGATGGGGGGGGAAGTCAGCCCCAGCATTTT
size: .; D: .; J: TRBJ2-1; V: TRBV28; CDR3: CASSLDLYNEQFF; DNA: TGTGCCAGCAGTTTGGATCTTTACAATGAGCAGTTCTTC
size: .; D: TRBD2; J: TRBJ2-7; V: TRBV4-2; CDR3: CASSQGVGLAAYEQYF; DNA: TGTGCCAGCAGCCAAGGGGTGGGTCTAGCGGCCTACGAGCAGTACTTC
size: .; D: .; J: TRBJ1-5; V: TRBV19; CDR3: CASSILGADNQPQHF; DNA: TGTGCCAGTAGTATTCTGGGGGCAGATAATCAGCCCCAGCATTTT
size: .; D: .; J: TRBJ1-2; V: TRBV4-2; CDR3: CASSQVAIQRGLGYTF; DNA: TGTGCCAGCAGCCAAGTGGCTATCCAGCGGGGTCTTGGCTACACCTTC
size: .; D: TRBD2; J: TRBJ2-3; V: TRBV7-2; CDR3: CASSGRTSGTDTQYF; DNA: TGTGCCAGCAGCGGCAGGACTAGCGGGACAGATACGCAGTATTTT
size: .; D: .; J: TRBJ2-7; V: TRBV19; CDR3: CASSVGLEYYEQYF; DNA: TGTGCCAGTAGTGTCGGACTGGAATACTACGAGCAGTACTTC
size: .; D: .; J: TRBJ2-2; V: TRBV2; CDR3: CASSGEPSTGELFF; DNA: TGTGCCAGCAGTGGCGAACCAAGCACCGGGGAGCTGTTTTTT
size: .; D: .; J: TRBJ1-2; V: TRBV28; CDR3: CASSSHQRGYGYTF; DNA: TGTGCCAGCAGTTCCCACCAGAGAGGCTATGGCTACACCTTC
size: .; D: .; J: TRBJ2-7; V: TRBV6-6; CDR3: CASRHFVVEGSYEQYF; DNA: TGTGCCAGCAGGCACTTCGTGGTGGAGGGGTCCTACGAGCAGTACTTC
size: .; D: TRBD2; J: TRBJ2-5; V: TRBV19; CDR3: CASQTSRVGGAQYF; DNA: TGTGCCAGTCAGACTAGCCGGGTAGGAGGGGCCCAGTACTTC
size: .; D: .; J: TRBJ2-5; V: TRBV9; CDR3: CASSSGQWGQETQYF; DNA: TGTGCCAGCAGCTCCGGACAGTGGGGGCAAGAGACCCAGTACTTC
size: once; D: TRBD1; J: TRBJ2-2; V: TRBV5-1; CDR3: CASSLDRANTGELFF; DNA: TGCGCCAGCAGCCTGGACAGGGCGAACACCGGGGAGCTGTTTTTT
size: .; D: TRBD2; J: TRBJ2-3; V: TRBV14; CDR3: CASSLPRRGSTDTQYF; DNA: TGTGCCAGCAGCCTTCCTAGGCGGGGGAGCACAGATACGCAGTATTTT
size: .; D: TRBD1; J: TRBJ2-1; V: TRBV6-5; CDR3: CASAGTGVYNEQFF; DNA: TGTGCCAGCGCCGGGACAGGGGTCTACAATGAGCAGTTCTTC
size: .; D: .; J: TRBJ1-2; V: TRBV19; CDR3: CASSISAGANYGYTF; DNA: TGTGCCAGTAGTATTTCCGCAGGGGCCAACTATGGCTACACCTTC
size: .; D: .; J: TRBJ2-1; V: TRBV6-5; CDR3: CASRGSGYNEQFF; DNA: TGTGCCAGCAGGGGTAGCGGATACAATGAGCAGTTCTTC
size: many; D: TRBD1; J: TRBJ1-2; V: TRBV14; CDR3: CASSQEGTAYGYTF; DNA: TGTGCCAGCAGCCAAGAAGGGACAGCTTATGGCTACACCTTC
size: once; D: .; J: TRBJ1-5; V: TRBV15; CDR3: CATSRVGQGINQPQHF; DNA: TGTGCCACCAGCAGGGTCGGGCAGGGGATTAATCAGCCCCAGCATTTT